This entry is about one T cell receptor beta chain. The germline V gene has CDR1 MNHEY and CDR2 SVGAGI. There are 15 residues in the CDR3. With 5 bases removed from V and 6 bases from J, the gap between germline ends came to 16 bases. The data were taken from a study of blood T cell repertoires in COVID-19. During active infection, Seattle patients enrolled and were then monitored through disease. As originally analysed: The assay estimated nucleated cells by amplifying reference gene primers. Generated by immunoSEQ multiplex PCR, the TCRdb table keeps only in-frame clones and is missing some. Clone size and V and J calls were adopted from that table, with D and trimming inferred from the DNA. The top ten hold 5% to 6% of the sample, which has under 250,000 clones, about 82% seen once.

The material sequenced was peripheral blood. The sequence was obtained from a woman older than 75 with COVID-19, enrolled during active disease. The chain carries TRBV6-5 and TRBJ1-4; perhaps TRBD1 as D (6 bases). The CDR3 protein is CASSKTGRSDEKLFF. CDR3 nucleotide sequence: TGTGCCAGCAGTAAAACAGGGCGGTCAGATGAAAAACTGTTTTTT.